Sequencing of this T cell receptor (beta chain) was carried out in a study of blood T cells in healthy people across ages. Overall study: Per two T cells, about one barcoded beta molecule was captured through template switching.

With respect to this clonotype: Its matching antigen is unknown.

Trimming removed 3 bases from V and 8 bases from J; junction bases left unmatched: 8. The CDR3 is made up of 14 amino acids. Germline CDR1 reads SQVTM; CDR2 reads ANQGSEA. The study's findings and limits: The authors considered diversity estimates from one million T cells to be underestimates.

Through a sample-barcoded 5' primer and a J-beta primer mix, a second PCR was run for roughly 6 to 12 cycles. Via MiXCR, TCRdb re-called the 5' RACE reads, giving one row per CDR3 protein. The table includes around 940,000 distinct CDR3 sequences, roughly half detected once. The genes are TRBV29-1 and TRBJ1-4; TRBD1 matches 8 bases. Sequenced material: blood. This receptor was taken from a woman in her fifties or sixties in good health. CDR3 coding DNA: TGCAGCGTTGACATGACAGGGGTGGGCGAAAAACTGTTTTTT. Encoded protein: CSVDMTGVGEKLFF.